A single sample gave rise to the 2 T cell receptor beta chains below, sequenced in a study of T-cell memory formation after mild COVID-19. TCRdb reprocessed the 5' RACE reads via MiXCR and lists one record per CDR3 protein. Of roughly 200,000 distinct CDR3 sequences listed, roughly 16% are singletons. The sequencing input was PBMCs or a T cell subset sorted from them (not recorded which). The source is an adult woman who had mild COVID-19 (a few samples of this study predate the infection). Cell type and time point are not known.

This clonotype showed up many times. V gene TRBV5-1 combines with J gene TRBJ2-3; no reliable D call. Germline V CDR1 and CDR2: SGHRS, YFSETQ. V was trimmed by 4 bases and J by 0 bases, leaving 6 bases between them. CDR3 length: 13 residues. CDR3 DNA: TGCGCCAGCAGCCCTACTAGCACAGATACGCAGTATTTT. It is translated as CASSPTSTDTQYF. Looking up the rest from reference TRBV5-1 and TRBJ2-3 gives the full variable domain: KAGVTQTPRYLIKTRGQQVTLSCSPISGHRSVSWYQQTPGQGLQFLFEYFSETQRNKGNFPGRFSGRQFSNSRSEMNVSTLELGDSALYLCASSPTSTDTQYFGPGTRLTVL.

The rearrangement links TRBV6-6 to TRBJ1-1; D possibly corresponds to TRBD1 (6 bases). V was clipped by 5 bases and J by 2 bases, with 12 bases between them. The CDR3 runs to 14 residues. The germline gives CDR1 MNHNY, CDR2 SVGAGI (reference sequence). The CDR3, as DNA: TGTGCCAGCAGTCCCGGGACAAGTAACACTGAAGCTTTCTTT. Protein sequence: CASSPGTSNTEAFF.